Listed below are T cell receptor beta chains from one sample, sequenced in a study of T cells in localized non-small cell lung cancer. The table came from immunoSEQ multiplex PCR; TCRdb's copy has only in-frame clones and leaves some out. The sample includes fewer than 30,000 clones, 90% of them seen just once. The specimen was peripheral blood, collected before any cancer treatment. All receptors come from a woman aged 40-69 years with stage I lung adenocarcinoma. CDR3s include the opening cysteine and the closing phenylalanine or tryptophan. D genes are given only for firm matches. Size tells how often a clone was seen (once, few, many) or the class of an expanded clone, and some rows leave it out.

v_call	clone_size	d_call	j_call	cdr3_aa	cdr3_nt
TRBV11-3	.	TRBD1	TRBJ2-1	CASSYRDSWGEQFF	TGTGCCAGCAGCTACCGGGACAGTTGGGGTGAGCAGTTCTTC
TRBV4-3	.	TRBD2	TRBJ2-3	CASSPYRGTSGSTDTQYF	TGCGCCAGCAGCCCCTATCGGGGTACTAGCGGGAGCACAGATACGCAGTATTTT
TRBV18	.	TRBD2	TRBJ2-1	CASSPLRGEQFF	TGTGCCAGCTCACCCTTGCGGGGGGAGCAGTTCTTC
TRBV27	.	.	TRBJ1-4	CATRRQALDEKLFF	TGTGCCACCCGAAGACAGGCCCTGGATGAAAAACTGTTTTTT
TRBV21-1	once	.	TRBJ1-5	CASSKVPTGGVGNQPQHF	TGTGCCAGCAGCAAAGTCCCGACAGGGGGCGTAGGCAATCAGCCCCAGCATTTT
TRBV6-1	.	TRBD1	TRBJ1-5	CASRTLQGANQPQHF	TGTGCCAGCAGGACCCTACAGGGGGCTAATCAGCCCCAGCATTTT
TRBV30	few	.	TRBJ1-5	CAWSVGRGGAQHF	TGTGCCTGGAGTGTAGGCCGCGGAGGGGCCCAGCATTTT
TRBV7-3	.	.	TRBJ1-2	CASSMDGGRGYTF	TGTGCCAGCAGCATGGACGGGGGACGCGGCTACACCTTC
TRBV20-1	.	.	TRBJ1-2	CSAVPYGYTF	TGCAGTGCTGTTCCCTATGGCTACACCTTC
TRBV18	.	.	TRBJ2-2	CASSPSGDTGELFF	TGTGCCAGCTCCCCGTCGGGGGACACCGGGGAGCTGTTTTTT
TRBV10-1	.	.	TRBJ2-1	CASKFRTNEQFF	TGCGCCAGCAAGTTTCGGACCAATGAGCAGTTCTTC
TRBV10-3	.	.	TRBJ2-7	CAIRERASYEQYF	TGTGCCATACGGGAGCGGGCCTCCTACGAGCAGTACTTC
TRBV4-3	.	.	TRBJ2-4	CASSQGSIQYF	TGCGCCAGCAGCCAAGGAAGCATTCAGTACTTC
TRBV7-2	.	TRBD2	TRBJ2-6	CASRSGGSGANVLTF	TGTGCCAGCAGGAGCGGGGGCTCTGGGGCCAACGTCCTGACTTTC
TRBV6-6	.	TRBD1	TRBJ1-5	CASSRTGDSNQPQHF	TGTGCCAGCAGTAGGACAGGAGATAGCAATCAGCCCCAGCATTTT
TRBV11-3	.	.	TRBJ2-7	CASSLMLARYEQYF	TGTGCCAGCAGCTTAATGTTAGCCCGCTACGAGCAGTACTTC
TRBV6-5	.	.	TRBJ1-2	CASSYSGGRNYGYTF	TGTGCCAGCAGTTACTCGGGGGGGCGGAATTATGGCTACACCTTC
TRBV19	.	TRBD2	TRBJ2-1	CASSIELAGYNEQFF	TGTGCCAGTAGTATTGAACTAGCGGGGTACAATGAGCAGTTCTTC
TRBV28	.	.	TRBJ2-2	CASSLSLRELFF	TGTGCCAGCAGTTTATCCCTACGGGAGCTGTTTTTT
TRBV19	.	.	TRBJ1-5	CASNEGYGGQPQHF	TGTGCCAGTAATGAGGGATATGGGGGGCAGCCCCAGCATTTT
TRBV7-2	once	.	TRBJ1-2	CASSLVSHNYGYTF	TGTGCCAGCAGCTTAGTATCGCATAACTATGGCTACACCTTC
TRBV18	.	.	TRBJ2-5	CASSLNAGETQYF	TGTGCCAGCTCACTTAACGCCGGGGAGACCCAGTACTTC
TRBV2	.	.	TRBJ1-4	CASRRERAEKLFF	TGTGCCAGCAGAAGAGAAAGGGCTGAAAAACTGTTTTTT
TRBV28	.	TRBD2	TRBJ2-5	CASSLGGGEETQYF	TGTGCCAGCAGTTTAGGCGGGGGGGAAGAGACCCAGTACTTC
TRBV19	few	TRBD1	TRBJ1-1	CASARQGGRNTEAFF	TGTGCCAGCGCCCGACAGGGAGGCAGAAACACTGAAGCTTTCTTT
TRBV18	.	.	TRBJ2-3	CASSPPGDTQYF	TGTGCCAGCTCACCACCGGGAGATACGCAGTATTTT
TRBV11-2	.	TRBD1	TRBJ1-1	CASSLAGQGRFEAFF	TGTGCCAGCAGCTTAGCCGGACAGGGGCGATTTGAAGCTTTCTTT
TRBV7-2	.	.	TRBJ2-3	CASSLGGASQDTQYF	TGTGCCAGCAGCTTAGGAGGAGCAAGTCAGGATACGCAGTATTTT
TRBV2	.	TRBD2	TRBJ2-4	CASSATSGKDIQYF	TGTGCCAGCAGCGCGACTAGCGGGAAGGACATTCAGTACTTC
TRBV28	.	.	TRBJ2-7	CASSPPGGAYEQYF	TGTGCCAGCAGTCCCCCGGGCGGAGCCTACGAGCAGTACTTC
TRBV4-3	few	TRBD2	TRBJ2-3	CASSQGELAATDTQYF	TGCGCCAGCAGCCAAGGGGAACTAGCGGCCACAGATACGCAGTATTTT
TRBV9	once	TRBD1	TRBJ1-1	CASSVQSGQVNTEAFF	TGTGCCAGCAGCGTACAGTCGGGACAGGTGAACACTGAAGCTTTCTTT
TRBV18	.	TRBD2	TRBJ2-1	CASSLGLAGVTYNEQFF	TGTGCCAGCTCACTCGGACTAGCGGGAGTTACCTACAATGAGCAGTTCTTC
TRBV7-8	.	.	TRBJ1-5	CASSLGPHQPQHF	TGTGCCAGCAGCTTAGGCCCCCATCAGCCCCAGCATTTT
TRBV4-2	.	TRBD2	TRBJ2-1	CASSQDGRNEQFF	TGTGCCAGCAGCCAAGACGGGAGGAATGAGCAGTTCTTC
TRBV7-8	once	TRBD1	TRBJ1-1	CASSSQPGGTEAFF	TGTGCCAGCAGCTCCCAACCAGGGGGGACTGAAGCTTTCTTT
TRBV29-1	.	TRBD1	TRBJ2-3	CSVDSQGTTGTDTQYF	TGCAGCGTCGACTCACAGGGGACGACTGGCACAGATACGCAGTATTTT
TRBV7-2	.	.	TRBJ1-1	CASSLAGFGAFF	TGTGCCAGCAGCTTAGCGGGCTTCGGAGCTTTCTTT
TRBV7-6	.	.	TRBJ2-2	CASSFGTLNTGELFF	TGTGCCAGCAGCTTCGGCACTCTGAACACCGGGGAGCTGTTTTTT
TRBV10-3	once	TRBD2	TRBJ2-1	CAISVSMGGRGNEQFF	TGTGCCATCAGTGTTTCGATGGGCGGGAGAGGGAATGAGCAGTTCTTC
TRBV30	.	TRBD2	TRBJ2-3	CAWRLSGVTDTQYF	TGTGCCTGGAGACTAAGCGGGGTCACAGATACGCAGTATTTT
TRBV11-2	few	.	TRBJ1-1	CASNRPNTEAFF	TGTGCCAGTAACAGGCCGAACACTGAAGCTTTCTTT